The 9 T cell receptor beta chains below come from one sample, sequenced in a study of cytomegalovirus exposure and HLA in healthy donors. Amplification used 60 Vbeta primers and 13 Jbeta primers. Sequencing was performed with immunoSEQ multiplex PCR; in TCRdb, only in-frame clones are kept and a portion is missing. The data hold around 180,000 clones, with 85% observed a single time. Sequencing input: PBMCs. These receptors came from a boy between 2 and 10 years old in good health and CMV-seronegative.

The CDR3 DNA follows: TGTGCCACCCAGGGACAATTCACAGATACGCAGTATTTT. Its translation is CATQGQFTDTQYF. The chain links TRBV10-3 to TRBJ2-3, with D perhaps TRBD1 (6 bases). V was pared by 10 bases and J by 2 bases, with 13 bases between. CDR3 size: 13 residues. Germline lookup yields CDR1 ENHRY and CDR2 SYGVKD.

The chain links TRBV2 to TRBJ2-1; 14 nucleotides line up with TRBD2. V lost 7 bases and J lost 4; bases outside the gene matches: 3. The CDR3 is made up of 15 amino acids. The germline V gene has CDR1 SNHLY and CDR2 FYNNEI. The CDR3 is CASTGTSGGYNEQFF. In nucleotides, the CDR3 is TGTGCCAGCACTGGGACTAGCGGGGGATACAATGAGCAGTTCTTC.

V usage is TRBV6-5 and J usage is TRBJ1-2; D perhaps matches TRBD1 (5 bases). V lost 5 bases and J lost 3, with 16 bases in between. The germline V gene encodes CDR1 MNHEY and CDR2 SVGAGI. This CDR3 comprises 15 residues. CDR3 protein: CASSKDIGAYYGYTF. The CDR3 coding sequence is TGTGCCAGCAGTAAGGACATAGGGGCTTACTATGGCTACACCTTC.

V usage is TRBV7-9 and J usage is TRBJ2-1, with TRBD1 identical over 7 bases. Germline V CDR1 and CDR2: SEHNR, FQNEAQ (reference sequence). This CDR3 spans 16 amino acids. Trimming at V came to 4 bases and at J to 5 bases, leaving 11 bases not matched to a gene. The DNA of the CDR3 is TGTGCCAGCAGCTCGAACCACCAAGACAGGGACAATGAGCAGTTCTTC. This sequence encodes CASSSNHQDRDNEQFF.

This clone is a singleton in its sample. The CDR3: CASSRGQGGGQPQHF. The DNA of the CDR3 is TGTGCCAGCAGCCGCGGACAGGGGGGAGGCCAGCCCCAGCATTTT. The chain uses TRBV14 and TRBJ1-5, with TRBD1 identical over 10 bases. The V gene's germline CDR1 is SGHDN and CDR2 FVKESK. The CDR3 is 15 residues long. The J segment lost 7 bases and the V segment lost 4 bases, leaving 7 bases of the junction unmatched. The full variable domain, with the rest looked up from reference TRBV14 and TRBJ1-5, is EAGVTQFPSHSVIEKGQTVTLRCDPISGHDNLYWYRRVMGKEIKFLLHFVKESKQDESGMPNNRFLAERTGGTYSTLKVQPAELEDSGVYFCASSRGQGGGQPQHFGDGTRLSIL.

The chain has TRBV6-5 and TRBJ2-5, with D hard to call. V lost 3 bases and J 1 base, leaving 9 bases between the germline ends. The length of the CDR3 is 14 residues. CDR1 and CDR2 (germline): MNHEY, SVGAGI. This chain's CDR3 is CASSYSRVQETQYF. CDR3 nucleotide sequence: TGTGCCAGCAGTTATTCCCGGGTCCAAGAGACCCAGTACTTC.

The rearrangement uses TRBV5-8 and TRBJ1-5, with TRBD1 as a possible D gene (6 bases). V lost 6 bases and J 7 bases, leaving 20 bases between the germline ends. Per the germline V gene, CDR1 is SGHTS and CDR2 is YDEGEE. The CDR3 is 15 amino acids. The CDR3 loop reads CASTRGGHRRQPQHF. The CDR3 bases are TGTGCCAGCACAAGGGGGGGACACAGAAGGCAGCCCCAGCATTTT. Full variable domain (rest looked up from reference TRBV5-8 and TRBJ1-5): EAGVTQSPTHLIKTRGQQATLRCSPISGHTSVYWYQQALGLGLQFLLWYDEGEERNRGNFPPRFSGRQFPNYSSELNVNALELEDSALYLCASTRGGHRRQPQHFGDGTRLSIL.

The chain combines TRBV28 with TRBJ2-7; 8 bases match TRBD1. Germline CDR1 reads MDHEN; CDR2 reads SYDVKM. This CDR3 has 14 amino acids. J was trimmed by 3 bases and V by 6 bases; bases with no gene match: 7. The CDR3: CASRREQGGYEQYF. In DNA, the CDR3 is TGTGCCAGCAGACGAGAACAGGGGGGCTACGAGCAGTACTTC. Supplemented by reference TRBV28 and TRBJ2-7, the full variable domain reads DVKVTQSSRYLVKRTGEKVFLECVQDMDHENMFWYRQDPGLGLRLIYFSYDVKMKEKGDIPEGYSVSREKKERFSLILESASTNQTSMYLCASRREQGGYEQYFGPGTRLTVT.

The genes are TRBV10-3 and TRBJ1-2; D not certain. Trimming cost V 4 bases and J 3 bases, with 15 bases left between them. Germline CDR1 ENHRY, CDR2 SYGVKD. The CDR3 loop spans 15 amino acids. CDR3 in DNA: TGTGCCATCAGTGCTGTGGACTCAGGAGACTATGGCTACACCTTC. Its translation: CAISAVDSGDYGYTF.